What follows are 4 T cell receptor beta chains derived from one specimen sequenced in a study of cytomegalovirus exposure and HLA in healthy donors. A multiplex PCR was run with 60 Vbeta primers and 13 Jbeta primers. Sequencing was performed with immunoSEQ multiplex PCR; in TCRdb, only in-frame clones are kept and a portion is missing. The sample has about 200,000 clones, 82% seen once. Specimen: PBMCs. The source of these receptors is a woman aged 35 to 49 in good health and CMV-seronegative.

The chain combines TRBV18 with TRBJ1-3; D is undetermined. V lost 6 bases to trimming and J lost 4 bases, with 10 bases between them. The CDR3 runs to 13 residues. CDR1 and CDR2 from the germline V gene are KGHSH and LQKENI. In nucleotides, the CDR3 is TGTGCCAGCTCCGATAGAACCGGAAACACCATATATTTT. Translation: CASSDRTGNTIYF. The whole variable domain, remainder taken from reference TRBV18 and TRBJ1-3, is NAGVMQNPRHLVRRRGQEARLRCSPMKGHSHVYWYRQLPEEGLKFMVYLQKENIIDESGMPKERFSAEFPKEGPSILRIQQVVRGDSAAYFCASSDRTGNTIYFGEGSWLTVV.

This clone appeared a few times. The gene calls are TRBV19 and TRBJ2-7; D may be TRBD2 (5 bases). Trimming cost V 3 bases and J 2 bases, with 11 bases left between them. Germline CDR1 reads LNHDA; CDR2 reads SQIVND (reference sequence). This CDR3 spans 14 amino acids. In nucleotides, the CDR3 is TGTGCCAGTAGTATTGGACTGATAGCCTACGAGCAGTACTTC. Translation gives CASSIGLIAYEQYF.

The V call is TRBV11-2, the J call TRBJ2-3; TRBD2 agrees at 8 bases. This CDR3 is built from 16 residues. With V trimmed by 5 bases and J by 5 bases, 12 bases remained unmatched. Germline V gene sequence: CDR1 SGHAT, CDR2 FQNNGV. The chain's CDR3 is CASSPRGGLRGDTQYF. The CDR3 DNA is TGTGCCAGCAGCCCACGGGGGGGACTCCGCGGAGATACGCAGTATTTT.

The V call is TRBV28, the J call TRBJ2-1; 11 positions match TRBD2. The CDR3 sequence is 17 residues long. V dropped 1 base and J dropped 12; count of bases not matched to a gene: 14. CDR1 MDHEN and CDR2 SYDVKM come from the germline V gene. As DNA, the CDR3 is TGTGCCAGCAGTTTATTAGACCTAGCGGGAGGCCCCGAGGGGCAGTTCTTC. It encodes CASSLLDLAGGPEGQFF.